The next 25 T cell receptor beta chains were all read from a single sample in a study of tumor-infiltrating lymphocytes in localized non-small cell lung cancer. Using immunoSEQ multiplex PCR, the repertoire was profiled, and TCRdb retains in-frame clones only, with some absent. The table records some 16,000 clones, less than 55% of them present only once. The sample was lung tumor tissue. The receptor source for this set is a human donor with non-small cell lung cancer.

This clone has a handful of counts. This chain joins TRBV29-1 and TRBJ1-2, with unresolved D. The V and J ends lost 5 bases and 8 bases respectively, with 9 bases between them. The CDR3 is 10 residues long. Germline-derived CDR1 and CDR2 are SQVTM and ANQGSEA. The CDR3 nucleotides are TGCAGCGTTCAGGAGGAGGGCTACACCTTC. Amino acids: CSVQEEGYTF.

This clone occurred a few times. The genes are TRBV9 and TRBJ1-4; D is unclear. The ends were cut back, 0 bases at V and 0 bases at J, with 3 bases in the middle. This CDR3 contains 14 residues. Looked up from germline, CDR1 is SGDLS and CDR2 is YYNGEE. CDR3 protein: CASSVGATNEKLFF. CDR3 nucleotides: TGTGCCAGCAGCGTAGGAGCAACTAATGAAAAACTGTTTTTT.

This sequence joins TRBV7-2 and TRBJ2-7; D possibly uses TRBD1 or TRBD2 (5 bases each). Deletions cut 3 bases from V and 6 bases from J, with 9 bases between. There are 12 residues in the CDR3. The V gene's germline CDR1 is SGHTA and CDR2 FQGNSA. CDR3 residues: CASSLGVGEQYF. The CDR3 DNA reads TGTGCCAGCAGCTTGGGGGTGGGCGAGCAGTACTTC.

This chain connects TRBV9 to TRBJ2-3; tentatively, D is TRBD1 (5 bases). CDR3 size: 13 residues. Germline V gene data show CDR1 as SGDLS and CDR2 as YYNGEE. Trimming pared 4 bases from V and 4 bases from J, leaving 10 bases between. The CDR3 here is CASSSQGSDTQYF. The CDR3 DNA reads as TGTGCCAGCAGCTCTCAGGGTTCAGATACGCAGTATTTT.

The chain combines TRBV14 with TRBJ2-7; perhaps TRBD1 as D (5 bases). The V gene's germline CDR1 is SGHDN and CDR2 FVKESK. Trimming stripped 1 base from V and 3 bases from J, with 13 bases between. There are 15 residues in the CDR3. The CDR3 bases are TGTGCCAGCAGCCAAGGAGCAGGGTTTGTCTACGAGCAGTACTTC. This gives the protein CASSQGAGFVYEQYF.

The chain joins TRBV15 to TRBJ1-3, with TRBD1 matching over 9 bases. Germline values: CDR1 LNHNV, CDR2 YYDKDF (reference sequence). This CDR3 has 15 residues. V gave up 8 bases and J gave up 7 bases; unmatched junction bases: 12. CDR3: CATANWDRAQNTIYF. The CDR3 DNA follows: TGTGCCACCGCGAATTGGGACAGGGCTCAGAACACCATATATTTT.

This chain joins TRBV28 and TRBJ1-2; the D gene is possibly TRBD1 (5 bases). The CDR3 totals 14 residues. Per the germline V gene, CDR1 is MDHEN and CDR2 is SYDVKM. Trimming took off 8 bases at V and 6 bases at J, with 19 bases between the two ends. The CDR3 DNA is TGTGCCAGCGGGGACGAGGGGACGAGGAATGGCTACACCTTC. The encoded protein is CASGDEGTRNGYTF.

This clone was detected many times. The V and J genes are TRBV4-1 and TRBJ1-1; possibly TRBD1 for D (5 bases). Germline CDR1 MGHRA, CDR2 YSYEKL. Between the trimmed V and J ends, which lost 4 bases and 5 bases, there was a span of 17 bases. The CDR3 spans 15 residues. The CDR3 sequence is CASSRGTGVRTEAFF. The CDR3 DNA reads as TGCGCCAGCAGCCGAGGGACCGGGGTAAGAACTGAAGCTTTCTTT.

This clone was detected many times. The rearrangement joins TRBV5-1 to TRBJ2-5; 11 bases agree with TRBD1. This CDR3 region has 16 residues. V gave up 0 bases and J gave up 5 bases; unmatched junction bases: 6. From germline, CDR1 is SGHRS and CDR2 YFSETQ. The CDR3 protein is CASSLGGTGGEETQYF. As DNA, the CDR3 is TGCGCCAGCAGCTTGGGGGGGACAGGGGGAGAGGAGACCCAGTACTTC.

This chain connects TRBV5-6 to TRBJ2-1, with D tentatively TRBD1 (6 bases). Germline loops: CDR1 SGHDT, CDR2 YYEEEE. The length of the CDR3 is 12 residues. V lost 5 bases, J lost 6 bases, and 9 bases lay in between. The CDR3: CASRQDSNEQFF. CDR3 coding DNA: TGTGCCAGCAGGCAGGACAGCAATGAGCAGTTCTTC. Based on the CDR3 plus reference TRBV5-6 and TRBJ2-1, the full variable domain is DAGVTQSPTHLIKTRGQQVTLRCSPKSGHDTVSWYQQALGQGPQFIFQYYEEEERQRGNFPDRFSGHQFPNYSSELNVNALLLGDSALYLCASRQDSNEQFFGPGTRLTVL.

CDR3 DNA: TGTGCCAGCAGTTCCCCGGGTGAGCAGTTCTTC. Translation: CASSSPGEQFF. V gene TRBV6-5 combines with J gene TRBJ2-1, with D uncertain. The CDR3 runs 11 residues. The V gene lost 4 bases and the J gene lost 9 bases, with 7 bases spanning the gap. Germline V gene lookup returns CDR1 MNHEY and CDR2 SVGAGI.

This clone was counted a few times. V and J are TRBV11-2 and TRBJ2-5, with D unclear. The V end was cut by 4 bases, the J end by 1 base, with 7 bases between. This CDR3 is 13 amino acids long. The germline CDR1 and CDR2 sequences are SGHAT and FQNNGV. CDR3 nucleotides: TGTGCCAGCAGCTCTTTAACCCAAGAGACCCAGTACTTC. Amino acids: CASSSLTQETQYF.

The chain combines TRBV19 with TRBJ2-3, with 9 positions matching TRBD1. J was trimmed by 4 bases and V by 0 bases; bases with no gene match: 8. The CDR3 extends over 17 amino acids. Germline V gives CDR1 LNHDA, CDR2 SQIVND (reference sequence). For the CDR3, the DNA is TGTGCCAGTAGTATAGACCCCGGGACAGGGTCCGCAGATACGCAGTATTTT. Residues: CASSIDPGTGSADTQYF.

This chain joins TRBV25-1 and TRBJ1-2; 8 bases match TRBD1. This CDR3 region has 13 residues. The germline CDR1 and CDR2 sequences are MGHDK and SYGVNS. V gave up 10 bases and J gave up 6 bases; unmatched junction bases: 10. CDR3 coding DNA: TGTGCCATCCCTTCAGGGGGCCTGAATGGCTACACCTTC. It is translated as CAIPSGGLNGYTF.

To note about this clone: At one boundary the junction diverges from the germline segment, which might be a read error. The chain links TRBV5-1 to TRBJ2-2; TRBD2 might be the D (5 bases). CDR3 length equals 15 residues. The germline CDR1 and CDR2 sequences are SGHRS and YFSETQ. The CDR3 DNA reads TGCGACAGCAGCTTTGACGGGGTAAACACCGGGGAGCTGTTTTTT. Protein: CDSSFDGVNTGELFF.

The chain links TRBV7-9 to TRBJ1-1; tentatively, D is TRBD1 (5 bases). Trimming shortened V by 4 bases and J by 4 bases, and 13 bases separated the two germline ends. CDR1 is SEHNR and CDR2 is FQNEAQ in the germline V gene (reference sequence). CDR3 length equals 14 residues. CDR3 coding DNA: TGTGCCAGCAGCTCATGGGGGGAGTCCACTGAAGCTTTCTTT. Translated: CASSSWGESTEAFF.

This chain links TRBV6-1 with TRBJ2-3; D uncertain. The CDR3 sequence is 13 residues long. Germline V lookup: CDR1 MNHNS, CDR2 SASEGT. V lost 6 bases to trimming and J lost 1 base, with 8 bases between them. CDR3 amino acids: CASSPQGTDTQYF. The CDR3 DNA follows: TGTGCCAGCAGCCCCCAAGGCACAGATACGCAGTATTTT.

This clone showed up just a few times. The rearrangement joins TRBV9 to TRBJ2-7; tentative D call: TRBD1 (5 bases). The CDR3 runs to 12 residues. Germline CDR1 is SGDLS and CDR2 is YYNGEE. The V end lost 1 base, the J end lost 6 bases, and 8 bases lay between the germline ends. CDR3 loop: CASSVSQGEQYF. The CDR3 DNA follows: TGTGCCAGCAGCGTAAGTCAGGGCGAGCAGTACTTC.

The chain carries TRBV10-3 and TRBJ2-1, with a tentative D call TRBD1 (6 bases). The CDR3 covers 11 residues. The germline CDR1 and CDR2 sequences are ENHRY and SYGVKD. V shed 10 bases and J shed 4 bases, with 8 bases lying between them. In DNA, the CDR3 is TGTGCCACAGGACAGTACAATGAGCAGTTCTTC. Amino acid sequence: CATGQYNEQFF.

The chain joins TRBV5-1 to TRBJ1-4; D not resolved. This CDR3 spans 14 amino acids. Trimming left V 1 base short and J 16 bases short, with 20 bases between. Looked up from germline, CDR1 is SGHRS and CDR2 is YFSETQ. The CDR3 region has the DNA TGCGCCAGCAGCTTGCGGCTGGACTCCCGCGAGAGGTTTTTT. Translation: CASSLRLDSRERFF.

A few counts support this clone. The rearrangement joins TRBV29-1 to TRBJ1-1; D ambiguous. This CDR3 has 13 amino acids. V shed 3 bases and J shed 5 bases, with 13 bases lying between them. Germline V gene lookup returns CDR1 SQVTM and CDR2 ANQGSEA. The CDR3 sequence: CSVEKGSMTEAFF. The CDR3 DNA sequence: TGCAGCGTTGAGAAAGGGTCGATGACTGAAGCTTTCTTT.

The chain combines TRBV7-9 with TRBJ2-2; D possibly corresponds to TRBD1 (5 bases). The CDR3 covers 16 residues. Germline V gene sequence: CDR1 SEHNR, CDR2 FQNEAQ (reference sequence). V shed 0 bases and J shed 5 bases, with 13 bases lying between them. CDR3 region: CASSLAGARRTGELFF. CDR3 bases: TGTGCCAGCAGCTTAGCTGGGGCCAGGCGTACCGGGGAGCTGTTTTTT.

Only a few counts were recorded for this clone. CDR3 coding DNA: TGTGCCAGTAGTCAGGACGTTTCGGGGAACACTGAAGCTTTCTTT. This translates into CASSQDVSGNTEAFF. V gene TRBV19 combines with J gene TRBJ1-1; the D is unclear. Trimming took off 5 bases at V and 1 base at J, with 14 bases between the two ends. The germline V gene encodes CDR1 LNHDA and CDR2 SQIVND (reference sequence). CDR3 length: 15 amino acids.

V is TRBV11-2 and J is TRBJ1-1; tentatively, D is TRBD1 (5 bases). Germline CDR1 SGHAT, CDR2 FQNNGV. V was shortened by 1 base and J by 1 base, with 10 bases between the two germline ends. The CDR3 sequence is 15 residues long. CDR3 residues: CASSLAGTANTEAFF. The DNA of the CDR3 is TGTGCCAGCAGCTTAGCGGGGACGGCGAACACTGAAGCTTTCTTT.

This clone appeared a single time. This chain connects TRBV10-3 to TRBJ2-7, with TRBD2 matching over 7 bases. The CDR3 covers 16 residues. Germline-derived CDR1 and CDR2 are ENHRY and SYGVKD. The V segment lost 0 bases and the J segment 0 bases; nucleotides outside the gene matches: 5. The CDR3 spells CAISESASGNSYEQYF. The CDR3 nucleotides are TGTGCCATCAGTGAGTCGGCTAGCGGAAACTCCTACGAGCAGTACTTC.